The rows below give T cell receptor beta chains drawn from one sample of a study of T cell responses to AZD1222 COVID-19 vaccine. Produced via immunoSEQ multiplex PCR; TCRdb's table is partial and in-frame only. The table includes 95,000 to 110,000 clones, 88% detected once. This specimen was peripheral blood, taken on day 0 of AZD1222 vaccination. The receptors were sampled from an adult in good health. Each CDR3 is given with its conserved first and last residue. The D gene is left open where the match is weak.

d_call: NA; j_call: TRBJ2-1; v_call: TRBV11-1; cdr3_aa: CASSLALTGRGNEQFF; cdr3_nt: TGTGCCAGCAGCTTAGCGCTGACAGGGAGGGGCAATGAGCAGTTCTTC
d_call: NA; j_call: TRBJ1-2; v_call: TRBV15; cdr3_aa: CATSRDLYTYGYTF; cdr3_nt: TGTGCCACCAGCAGAGATCTATACACCTATGGCTACACCTTC
d_call: NA; j_call: TRBJ1-2; v_call: TRBV18; cdr3_aa: CASSPGGIGNYGYTF; cdr3_nt: TGTGCCAGCTCACCAGGGGGCATAGGGAACTATGGCTACACCTTC
d_call: TRBD1; j_call: TRBJ2-1; v_call: TRBV2; cdr3_aa: CASRYRDSRYNEQFF; cdr3_nt: TGTGCCAGCAGATACCGGGACAGTCGTTACAATGAGCAGTTCTTC
d_call: TRBD1; j_call: TRBJ2-3; v_call: TRBV3-1/TRBV3-2; cdr3_aa: CASRRQGANTDTQYF; cdr3_nt: TGTGCCAGCAGGCGACAGGGGGCGAACACAGATACGCAGTATTTT
d_call: NA; j_call: TRBJ2-7; v_call: TRBV7-6; cdr3_aa: CASSLGASGSSYEQYF; cdr3_nt: TGTGCCAGCAGCTTAGGAGCAAGTGGGAGCTCCTACGAGCAGTACTTC
d_call: NA; j_call: TRBJ2-2; v_call: TRBV4-2; cdr3_aa: CASSHGTLDTGELFF; cdr3_nt: TGTGCCAGCAGCCATGGGACGCTGGACACCGGGGAGCTGTTTTTT
d_call: NA; j_call: TRBJ1-4; v_call: TRBV11-2; cdr3_aa: CASSLRARVNEKLFF; cdr3_nt: TGTGCCAGCAGCTTACGAGCCAGGGTTAATGAAAAACTGTTTTTT
d_call: NA; j_call: TRBJ1-4; v_call: TRBV27; cdr3_aa: CASSLGGTNEKLFF; cdr3_nt: TGTGCCAGCAGTTTAGGGGGAACTAATGAAAAACTGTTTTTT
d_call: NA; j_call: TRBJ2-5; v_call: TRBV18; cdr3_aa: CASSPREVSQETQYF; cdr3_nt: TGTGCCAGCTCACCACGCGAGGTATCCCAAGAGACCCAGTACTTC